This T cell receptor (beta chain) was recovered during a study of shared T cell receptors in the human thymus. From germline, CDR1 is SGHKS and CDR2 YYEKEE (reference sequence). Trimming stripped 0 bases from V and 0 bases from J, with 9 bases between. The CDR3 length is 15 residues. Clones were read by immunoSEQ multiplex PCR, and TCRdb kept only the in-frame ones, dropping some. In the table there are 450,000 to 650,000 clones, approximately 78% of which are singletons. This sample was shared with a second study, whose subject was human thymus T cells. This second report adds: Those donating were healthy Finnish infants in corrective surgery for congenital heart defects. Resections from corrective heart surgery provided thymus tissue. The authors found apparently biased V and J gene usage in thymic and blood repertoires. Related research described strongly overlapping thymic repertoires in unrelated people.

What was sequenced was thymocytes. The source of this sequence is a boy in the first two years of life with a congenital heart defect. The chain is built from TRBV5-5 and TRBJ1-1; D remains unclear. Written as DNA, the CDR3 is TGTGCCAGCAGCTTGGTGGTAGAGATGAACACTGAAGCTTTCTTT. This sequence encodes CASSLVVEMNTEAFF. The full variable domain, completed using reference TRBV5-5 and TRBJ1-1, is DAGVTQSPTHLIKTRGQQVTLRCSPISGHKSVSWYQQVLGQGPQFIFQYYEKEERGRGNFPDRFSARQFPNYSSELNVNALLLGDSALYLCASSLVVEMNTEAFFGQGTRLTVV.